What follows is one T cell receptor (beta chain) and its context. Its antigen is as yet unknown. A multiplex PCR was run with 60 Vbeta primers and 13 Jbeta primers. TCRdb's table, derived via immunoSEQ multiplex PCR, lists solely in-frame clones and lacks some. Of some 80,000 clones detected, 78% appear once; the ten largest clones hold under 6%. This entry belongs to a study of cytomegalovirus exposure and HLA in healthy donors. Findings and limits, study-wide: Immune exposure information available was restricted to CMV serostatus.

The origin of this receptor is a man aged 18 to 30 in good health and CMV-seropositive. The sample comprised PBMCs.

CDR3 region: CASSPRGGQETQYF. Written as DNA, the CDR3 is TGTGCCAGCAGCCCCCGGGGGGGGCAAGAGACCCAGTACTTC. The V call is TRBV11-3, the J call TRBJ2-5; 8 nucleotides line up with TRBD2. CDR1 and CDR2 (germline): SGHNT, YENEEA. V trimming: 5 bases; J trimming: 2 bases; junction bases outside the gene matches: 4. The CDR3 totals 14 residues.